This entry describes one TCR beta chain. The data stem from a study of blood T cell repertoires in COVID-19. Study context: Some COVID-19 samples were acute and others convalescent; all came from the United States, Italy and Spain. Sources were T cells, B-cell-depleted T cells, or PBMCs; the material itself was cDNA or gDNA.

As originally analysed: Quantification of nucleated cells was approximated via reference gene primer amplification. TCRdb's copy holds only in-frame clones and misses some; the assay was immunoSEQ multiplex PCR. Clone size and V and J calls were adopted from that table, with D and trimming inferred from the DNA. Of under 200,000 clones listed, roughly 84% were seen once; the top ten hold roughly 9.5%. The source is a woman over 75 with active or convalescent COVID-19. The sequencing input was peripheral blood.

DNA of the CDR3: TGTGCCAGCAGCCGCGGCCCGGATGGCTACACCTTC. Encoded protein: CASSRGPDGYTF. This chain uses TRBV5-6 with TRBJ1-2; D gene unclear. The V gene's germline CDR1 is SGHDT and CDR2 YYEEEE. Trimming removed 4 bases from V and 6 bases from J, with 10 bases in between. This CDR3 is built from 12 residues.